The entry below describes one T cell receptor beta chain. Its antigen is currently unknown. This sample is drawn from a study of human thymus T cells. Corrective heart surgery yielded resections, and these provided the thymus tissue. General observations from the study: Thymic TCR repertoires of unrelated people reportedly overlapped highly.

Germline V gene sequence: CDR1 LGHNA, CDR2 YSLEER. Trimming removed 1 base at V and 4 bases at J, with 20 bases between. The CDR3 is 19 amino acids. Sequenced by immunoSEQ multiplex PCR; TCRdb stores in-frame clones only, minus some. The repertoire holds under 150,000 clones, with around 94% as singletons. The chain recombines TRBV4-3 with TRBJ2-6; the D gene could be TRBD1 or TRBD2 (6 bases each). The source of this sequence is a boy in the first two years of life with a congenital heart defect but otherwise immunologically healthy. The sequenced sample consisted of thymus tissue. The CDR3 loop is CASSQGRNWGAKGANVLTF. The CDR3, as DNA: TGCGCCAGCAGCCAAGGCAGAAACTGGGGGGCGAAAGGGGCCAACGTCCTGACTTTC.